The clone carrying this TCR beta chain was seen a single time. Its specificity is not known. The data stem from a study of CD8+CD57+ T cells in acquired aplastic anemia. Background on the study: Yields of DNA that came from sorted CD4+ and CD8+ cells averaged roughly 3.2 ug. Broader study findings: Patients and controls shared twenty-nine CD8+ CDR3 sequences.

Profiles of TCR beta VDJ and CDR3 were generated from a genomic DNA template. TCRdb recomputed calls from the reads with MiXCR, one row per CDR3 protein. The table has about 200,000 distinct CDR3 sequences, over 40% seen once; the top ten hold around 20%. CDR1 LNHDA and CDR2 SQIVND come from the germline V gene (reference sequence). V was shortened by 8 bases and J by 0 bases, with 12 bases between the two germline ends. This CDR3 spans 14 amino acids. The authors sequenced patients whose flow cytometry had shown CD8+CD57+ cell expansion. Acquired aplastic anemia of severe grade affected all patients.

Sequencing used sorted CD4+, CD8+, or CD8+CD57+ T cells (not recorded which) from PBMCs. The TCR was taken from a human donor with aplastic anemia. V gene TRBV19 combines with J gene TRBJ2-3; D unresolved. Here the CDR3 reads CASEGPLSTDTQYF. The CDR3 DNA sequence: TGTGCCAGTGAAGGGCCGCTAAGCACAGATACGCAGTATTTT.